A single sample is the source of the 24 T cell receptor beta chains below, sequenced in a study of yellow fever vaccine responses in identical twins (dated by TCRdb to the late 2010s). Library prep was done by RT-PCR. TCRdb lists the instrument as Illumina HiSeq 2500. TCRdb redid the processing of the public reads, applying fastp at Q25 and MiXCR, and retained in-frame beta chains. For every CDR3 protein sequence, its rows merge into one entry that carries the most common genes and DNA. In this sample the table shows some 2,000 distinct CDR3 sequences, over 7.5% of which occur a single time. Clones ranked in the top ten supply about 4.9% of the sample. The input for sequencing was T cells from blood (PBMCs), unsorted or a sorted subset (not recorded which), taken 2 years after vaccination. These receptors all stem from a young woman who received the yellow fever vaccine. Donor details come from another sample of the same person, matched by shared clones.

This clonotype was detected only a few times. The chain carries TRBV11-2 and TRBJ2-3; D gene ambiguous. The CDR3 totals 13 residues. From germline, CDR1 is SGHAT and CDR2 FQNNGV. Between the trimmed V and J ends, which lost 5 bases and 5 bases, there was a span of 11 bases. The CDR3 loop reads CASSPIVLDTQYF. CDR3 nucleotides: TGTGCCAGCAGCCCCATAGTTCTAGATACGCAGTATTTT.

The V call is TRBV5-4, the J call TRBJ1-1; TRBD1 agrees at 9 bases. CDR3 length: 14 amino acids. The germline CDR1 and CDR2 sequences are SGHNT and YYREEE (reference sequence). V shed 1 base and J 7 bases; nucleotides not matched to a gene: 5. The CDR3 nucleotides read TGTGCCAGCAGCTTGAGGACAGGGGCAGTTGAAGCTTTCTTT. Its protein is CASSLRTGAVEAFF.

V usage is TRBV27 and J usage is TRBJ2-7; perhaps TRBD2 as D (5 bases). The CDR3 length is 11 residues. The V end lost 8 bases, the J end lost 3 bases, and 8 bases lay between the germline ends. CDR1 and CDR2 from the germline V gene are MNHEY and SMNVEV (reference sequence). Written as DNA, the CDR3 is TGTGCCAGCCGGGGTGGCTACGAGCAGTACTTC. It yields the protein CASRGGYEQYF.

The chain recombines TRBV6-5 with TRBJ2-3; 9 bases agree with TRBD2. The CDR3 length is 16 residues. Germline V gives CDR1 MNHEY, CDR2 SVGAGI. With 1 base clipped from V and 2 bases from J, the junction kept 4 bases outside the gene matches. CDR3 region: CASSYLPSGATDTQYF. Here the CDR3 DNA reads TGTGCCAGCAGTTACTTGCCTAGCGGGGCCACAGATACGCAGTATTTT.

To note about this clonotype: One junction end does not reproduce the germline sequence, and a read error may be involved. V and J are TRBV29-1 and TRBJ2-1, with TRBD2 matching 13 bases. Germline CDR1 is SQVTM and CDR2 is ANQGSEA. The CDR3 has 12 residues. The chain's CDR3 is CSGGGLAGISLF. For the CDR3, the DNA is TGCAGCGGTGGGGGACTAGCGGGAATCTCACTCTTC.

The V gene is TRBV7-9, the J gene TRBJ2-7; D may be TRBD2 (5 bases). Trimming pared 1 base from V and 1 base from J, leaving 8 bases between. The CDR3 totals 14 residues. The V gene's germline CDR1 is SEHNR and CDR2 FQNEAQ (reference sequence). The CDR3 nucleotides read TGTGCCAGCAGCTTAGGTAGCGTATCCTACGAGCAGTACTTC. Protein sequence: CASSLGSVSYEQYF.

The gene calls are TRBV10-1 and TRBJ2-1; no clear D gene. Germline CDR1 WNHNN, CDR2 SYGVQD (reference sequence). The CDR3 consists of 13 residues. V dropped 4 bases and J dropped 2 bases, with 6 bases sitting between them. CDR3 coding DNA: TGCGCCAGCAGTGGGACGCCCTACAATGAGCAGTTCTTC. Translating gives CASSGTPYNEQFF.

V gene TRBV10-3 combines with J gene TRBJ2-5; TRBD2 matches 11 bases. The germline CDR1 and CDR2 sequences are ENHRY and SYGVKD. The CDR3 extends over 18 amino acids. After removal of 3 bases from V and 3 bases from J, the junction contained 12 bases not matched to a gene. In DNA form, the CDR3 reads TGTGCCATCAGTGAAGATACTAGCGGGAGTGTTTTCGAAGAGACCCAGTACTTC. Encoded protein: CAISEDTSGSVFEETQYF.

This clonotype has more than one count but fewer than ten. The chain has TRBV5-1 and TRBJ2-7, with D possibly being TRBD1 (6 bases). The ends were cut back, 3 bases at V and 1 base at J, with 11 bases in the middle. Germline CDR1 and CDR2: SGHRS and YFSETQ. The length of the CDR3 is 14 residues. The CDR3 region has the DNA TGCGCCAGCAGCTCCTTGACAGGTTCCTACGAGCAGTACTTC. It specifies CASSSLTGSYEQYF.

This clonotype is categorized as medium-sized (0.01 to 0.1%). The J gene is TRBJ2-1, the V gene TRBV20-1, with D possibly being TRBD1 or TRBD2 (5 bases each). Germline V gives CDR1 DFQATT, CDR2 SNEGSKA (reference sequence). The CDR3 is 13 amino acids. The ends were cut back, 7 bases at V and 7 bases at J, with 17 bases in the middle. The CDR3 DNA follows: TGCAGTGGCCTGCAGGGAGCAGAAAATGAGCAGTTCTTC. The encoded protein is CSGLQGAENEQFF.

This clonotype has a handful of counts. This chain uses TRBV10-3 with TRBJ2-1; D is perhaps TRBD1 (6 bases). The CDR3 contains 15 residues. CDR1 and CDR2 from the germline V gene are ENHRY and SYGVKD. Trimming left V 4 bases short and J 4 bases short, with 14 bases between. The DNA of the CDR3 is TGTGCCATCAGTGGGACAGTCGCAAGTTACAATGAGCAGTTCTTC. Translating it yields CAISGTVASYNEQFF.

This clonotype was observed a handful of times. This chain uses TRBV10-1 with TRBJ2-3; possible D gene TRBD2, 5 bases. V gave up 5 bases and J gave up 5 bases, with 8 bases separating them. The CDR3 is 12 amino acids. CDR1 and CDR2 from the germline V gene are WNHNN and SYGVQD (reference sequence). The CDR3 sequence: CASSTSGDTQYF. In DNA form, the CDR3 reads TGCGCCAGCAGTACGAGCGGAGATACGCAGTATTTT.

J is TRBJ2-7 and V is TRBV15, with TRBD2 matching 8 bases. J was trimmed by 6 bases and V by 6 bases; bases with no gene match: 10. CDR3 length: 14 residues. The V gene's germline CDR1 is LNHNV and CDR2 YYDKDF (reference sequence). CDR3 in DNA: TGTGCCACCAGACGACCCAGCGGGGGTAGCGAGCAGTACTTC. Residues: CATRRPSGGSEQYF.

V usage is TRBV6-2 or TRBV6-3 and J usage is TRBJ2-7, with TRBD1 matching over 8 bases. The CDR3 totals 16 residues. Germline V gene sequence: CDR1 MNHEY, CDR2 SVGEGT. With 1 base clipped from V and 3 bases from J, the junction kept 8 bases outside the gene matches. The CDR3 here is CASSYFGRGLFYEQYF. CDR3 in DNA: TGTGCCAGCAGTTACTTCGGCAGGGGGCTTTTCTACGAGCAGTACTTC.

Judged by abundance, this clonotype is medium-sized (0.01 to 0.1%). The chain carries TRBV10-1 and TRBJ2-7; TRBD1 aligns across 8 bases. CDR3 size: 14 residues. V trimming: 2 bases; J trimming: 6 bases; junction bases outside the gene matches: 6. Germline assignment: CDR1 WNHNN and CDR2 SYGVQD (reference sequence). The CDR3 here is CASSERPGGTEQYF. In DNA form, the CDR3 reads TGCGCCAGCAGTGAGAGGCCAGGGGGCACCGAGCAGTACTTC.

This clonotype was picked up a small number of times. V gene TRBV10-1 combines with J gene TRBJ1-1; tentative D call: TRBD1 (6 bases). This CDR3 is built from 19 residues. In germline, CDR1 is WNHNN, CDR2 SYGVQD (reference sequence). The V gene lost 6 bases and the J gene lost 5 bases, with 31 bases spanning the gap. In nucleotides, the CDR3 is TGCGCCAGCAGAGTTACAGGGTACGAGGGGGGAGGAGGAAAGACTGAAGCTTTCTTT. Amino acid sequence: CASRVTGYEGGGGKTEAFF.

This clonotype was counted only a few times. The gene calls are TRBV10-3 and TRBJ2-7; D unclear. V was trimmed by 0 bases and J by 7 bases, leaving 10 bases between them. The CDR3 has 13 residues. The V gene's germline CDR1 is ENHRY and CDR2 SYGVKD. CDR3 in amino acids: CAISESMTREQYF. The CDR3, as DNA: TGTGCCATCAGTGAGTCAATGACCCGGGAGCAGTACTTC.

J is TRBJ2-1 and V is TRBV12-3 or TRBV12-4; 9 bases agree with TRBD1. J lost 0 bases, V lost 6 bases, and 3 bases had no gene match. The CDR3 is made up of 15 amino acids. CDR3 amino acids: CASRPTGGSYNEQFF. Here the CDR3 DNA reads TGTGCCAGCAGACCGACAGGGGGCTCCTACAATGAGCAGTTCTTC.

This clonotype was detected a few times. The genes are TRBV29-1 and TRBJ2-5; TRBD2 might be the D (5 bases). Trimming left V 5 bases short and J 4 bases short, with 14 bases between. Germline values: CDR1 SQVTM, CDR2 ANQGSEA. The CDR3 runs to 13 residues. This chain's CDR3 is CSVPPLGGETQYF. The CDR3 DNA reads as TGCAGCGTTCCGCCTCTAGGAGGAGAGACCCAGTACTTC. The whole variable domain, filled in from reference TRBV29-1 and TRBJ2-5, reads SAVISQKPSRDICQRGTSLTIQCQVDSQVTMMFWYRQQPGQSLTLIATANQGSEATYESGFVIDKFPISRPNLTFSTLTVSNMSPEDSSIYLCSVPPLGGETQYFGPGTRLLVL.

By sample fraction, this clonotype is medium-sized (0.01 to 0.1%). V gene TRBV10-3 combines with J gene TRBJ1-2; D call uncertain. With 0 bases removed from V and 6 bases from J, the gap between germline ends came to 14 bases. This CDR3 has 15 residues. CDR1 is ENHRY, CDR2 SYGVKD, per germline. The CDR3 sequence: CAISESVNNLDGYTF. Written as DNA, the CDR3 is TGTGCCATCAGTGAGTCGGTAAACAATTTGGATGGCTACACCTTC.

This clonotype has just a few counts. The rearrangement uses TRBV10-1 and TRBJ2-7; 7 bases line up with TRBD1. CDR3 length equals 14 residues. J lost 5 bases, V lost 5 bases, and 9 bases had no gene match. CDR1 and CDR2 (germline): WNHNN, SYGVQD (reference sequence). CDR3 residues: CASSQTLQGNEQYF. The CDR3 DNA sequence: TGCGCCAGCAGTCAGACACTACAGGGGAACGAGCAGTACTTC.

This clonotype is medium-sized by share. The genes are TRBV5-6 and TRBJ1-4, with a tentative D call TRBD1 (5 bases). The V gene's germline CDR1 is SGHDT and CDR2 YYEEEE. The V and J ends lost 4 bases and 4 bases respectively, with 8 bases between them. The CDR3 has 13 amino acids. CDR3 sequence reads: CASSRGLNEKLFF. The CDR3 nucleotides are TGTGCCAGCAGCAGGGGCCTTAATGAAAAACTGTTTTTT. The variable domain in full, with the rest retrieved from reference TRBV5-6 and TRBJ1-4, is DAGVTQSPTHLIKTRGQQVTLRCSPKSGHDTVSWYQQALGQGPQFIFQYYEEEERQRGNFPDRFSGHQFPNYSSELNVNALLLGDSALYLCASSRGLNEKLFFGSGTQLSVL.

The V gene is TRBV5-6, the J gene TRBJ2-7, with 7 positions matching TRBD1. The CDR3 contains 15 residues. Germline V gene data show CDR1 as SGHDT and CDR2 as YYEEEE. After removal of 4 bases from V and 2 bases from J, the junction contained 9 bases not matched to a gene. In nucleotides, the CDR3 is TGTGCCAGCAGCATACGGACAGGTTTTACCTACGAGCAGTACTTC. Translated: CASSIRTGFTYEQYF. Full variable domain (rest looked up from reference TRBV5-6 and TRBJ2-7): DAGVTQSPTHLIKTRGQQVTLRCSPKSGHDTVSWYQQALGQGPQFIFQYYEEEERQRGNFPDRFSGHQFPNYSSELNVNALLLGDSALYLCASSIRTGFTYEQYFGPGTRLTVT.

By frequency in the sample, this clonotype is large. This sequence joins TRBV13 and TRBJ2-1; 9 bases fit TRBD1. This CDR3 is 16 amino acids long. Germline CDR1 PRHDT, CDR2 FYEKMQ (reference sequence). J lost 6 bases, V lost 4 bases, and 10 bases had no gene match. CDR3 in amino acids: CASSSSGTGLFNEQFF. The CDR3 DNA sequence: TGTGCCAGCAGCTCCTCCGGGACAGGGTTGTTCAATGAGCAGTTCTTC.